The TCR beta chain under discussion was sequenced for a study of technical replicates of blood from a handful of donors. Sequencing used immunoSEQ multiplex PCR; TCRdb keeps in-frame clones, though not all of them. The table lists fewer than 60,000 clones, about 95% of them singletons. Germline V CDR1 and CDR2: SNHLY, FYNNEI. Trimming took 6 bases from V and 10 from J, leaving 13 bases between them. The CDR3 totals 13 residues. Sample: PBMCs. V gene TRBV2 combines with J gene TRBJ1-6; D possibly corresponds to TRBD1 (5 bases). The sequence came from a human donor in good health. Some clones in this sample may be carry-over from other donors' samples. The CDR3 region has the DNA TGTGCCAGCAGGTCAGGGTGGGCATCACCCCTCCACTTT. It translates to CASRSGWASPLHF. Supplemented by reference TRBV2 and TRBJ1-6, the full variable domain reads EPEVTQTPSHQVTQMGQEVILRCVPISNHLYFYWYRQILGQKVEFLVSFYNNEISEKSEIFDDQFSVERPDGSNFTLKIRSTKLEDSAMYFCASRSGWASPLHFGNGTRLTVT.